Sequencing of this T cell receptor beta chain was carried out in a study of CD8+CD57+ T cells in acquired aplastic anemia. Genomic DNA, serving as template, underwent TCR beta VDJ and CDR3 profiling. TCRdb itself ran the reads through MiXCR, one entry per CDR3 protein. In the table there are 450,000 to 600,000 distinct CDR3 sequences, less than 35% of which are singletons. Patients chosen for sequencing had shown CD8+CD57+ cell expansion by flow cytometry. The cohort consisted entirely of patients having severe acquired aplastic anemia. V was clipped by 3 bases and J by 9 bases; unmatched bases: 13. There are 16 residues in the CDR3. Germline V gene sequence: CDR1 WSHSY, CDR2 SAAADI. This clonotype was counted only a few times.

This chain connects TRBV10-2 to TRBJ1-4; 7 bases match TRBD1. This receptor was taken from a human donor with aplastic anemia. The sequenced sample was sorted CD4+, CD8+, or CD8+CD57+ T cells (not recorded which) from PBMCs. The CDR3 here is CASSDYTGVGVKKLFF. CDR3 DNA: TGCGCCAGCAGTGACTATACAGGGGTAGGAGTTAAAAAACTGTTTTTT.